Below are 27 T cell receptor delta chains sequenced from a single sample in a study of gamma-delta T cells after stem cell transplantation. TCRdb re-called the RT-PCR reads with CATT. Among 11,000 or so delta-chain clones, around 1.4% were seen once, and the ten largest hold about 9.4%. Sequencing input: gamma-delta T cells. The receptor set was obtained from a human donor. It is not recorded whose cells these are; they may come from a transplant donor.

This clone occurred a few times. The protein given by TCRdb reflects a much larger clone and differs at residue 12 from this DNA's translation, likely from a read error; the protein shown is the DNA's translation. This chain connects TRDV2 to TRDJ1; possible D gene TRDD3, 5 bases. V lost 4 bases to trimming and J lost 3 bases, with 23 bases between them. Per the germline V gene, CDR1 is GEAIGNYY and CDR2 is EKD. The CDR3 extends over 17 amino acids. The CDR3 spells CACDPVGVVGEADKLIF. The CDR3 DNA reads TGTGCCTGTGATCCGGTCGGGGTCGTAGGGGAGGCCGATAAACTCATCTTT.

This clone was detected only a few times. The chain employs TRDV2 and TRDJ1; 13 nucleotides align to TRDD3. This CDR3 is 19 amino acids long. Germline-derived CDR1 and CDR2 are GEAIGNYY and EKD. Germline trimming cut 0 bases from V and 1 base from J; bases unmatched to any gene: 10. As DNA, the CDR3 is TGTGCCTGTGACACCGTAGCTTCACTGGGGGATACGGCCACCGATAAACTCATCTTT. It yields the protein CACDTVASLGDTATDKLIF.

This clone qualifies as medium-sized (0.01 to 0.1%). The chain uses TRDV2 and TRDJ1; the D gene is possibly TRDD2 (6 bases). Germline CDR1 GEAIGNYY, CDR2 EKD. The ends were cut back, 0 bases at V and 1 base at J, with 20 bases in the middle. CDR3 size: 18 residues. Here the CDR3 reads CACDTVSPTRHRTDKLIF. CDR3 nucleotides: TGTGCCTGTGACACCGTGTCTCCTACCCGACACCGCACCGATAAACTCATCTTT.

This clone was recorded many times. Other DNA sequences in this specimen translate into the identical CDR3. The chain couples TRDV2 to TRDJ1; 12 bases are a match to TRDD3. Germline V gene sequence: CDR1 GEAIGNYY, CDR2 EKD. J was trimmed by 0 bases and V by 0 bases; bases with no gene match: 10. The CDR3 runs to 19 residues. CDR3 nucleotides: TGTGCCTGTGACACCCTGCTGGGGGATACGCGGGGGAACACCGATAAACTCATCTTT. Encoded protein: CACDTLLGDTRGNTDKLIF.

This clone was detected a few times. With only one base between it and a far larger clone, this is likely a read error. Other DNA sequences in the sample encode the same CDR3. The chain links TRDV2 to TRDJ1; 10 nucleotides agree with TRDD3. The CDR3 has 17 amino acids. Germline trimming cut 0 bases from V and 0 bases from J; bases unmatched to any gene: 6. Germline V gene data show CDR1 as GEAIGNYY and CDR2 as EKD. The CDR3: CACDTVGTGGYTDKLIF. CDR3 in DNA: TGTGCCTGTGACACCGTGGGCACTGGGGGATACACCGATAAACTCATCTTT.

This clone has more than one count but fewer than ten. With only one base between it and a far larger clone, this is likely a read error. The identical CDR3 is also encoded by other nucleotide sequences in the sample. The rearrangement links TRDV2 to TRDJ1, with TRDD3 matching over 7 bases. The CDR3 extends over 18 amino acids. Germline CDR1 reads GEAIGNYY; CDR2 reads EKD. This CDR3 is CACDTLGGRTSYTDKLIF. CDR3 nucleotides: TGTGCCTGCGACACTCTGGGGGGTCGCACTTCGTACACCGATAAACTCATCTTT.

With respect to this clone: The mismatch at residue 5 between this DNA's translation and the TCRdb protein of a much larger clone likely reflects a read error; the protein shown is translated from the DNA. CDR3 protein: CACDALGLTSRGTDKLIF. CDR3 bases: TGTGCCTGTGACGCCCTGGGTCTAACCTCCCGGGGCACCGATAAACTCATCTTT. The V and J genes are TRDV2 and TRDJ1; possibly TRDD3 for D (5 bases). Germline CDR1 GEAIGNYY, CDR2 EKD. The CDR3 covers 18 residues. V was pared by 3 bases and J by 1 base, with 23 bases between.

Comments on this clone: TCRdb's entry gives the protein of a much larger clone, which mismatches this DNA's translation at residue 3, likely from a read error; the protein reported here is translated from the DNA. The CDR3 DNA follows: TGTGCCTATGACACGTTAGGGGGAAGGAGCACCGATAAACTCATCTTT. It is translated as CAYDTLGGRSTDKLIF. The chain recombines TRDV2 with TRDJ1; D perhaps matches TRDD3 (6 bases). This CDR3 comprises 16 residues. Per germline, CDR1 GEAIGNYY and CDR2 EKD.

In regard to this clone: Since a far larger clone is one base different, this is likely a read error. The same CDR3 can be traced to other DNA sequences in this sample. CDR3 coding DNA: TGCGCCTGTGACACTGCTGGGGGATACTCCTGGGACACCCGACAGATGTTTTTC. Its translation: CACDTAGGYSWDTRQMFF. V gene TRDV2 combines with J gene TRDJ3; 10 nucleotides agree with TRDD3. The CDR3 extends over 18 amino acids. CDR1 and CDR2 (germline): GEAIGNYY, EKD.

This clone appeared a few times. The chain uses TRDV2 and TRDJ1, with TRDD3 matching 12 bases. Trimming at V came to 3 bases and at J to 1 base, leaving 14 bases not matched to a gene. Looked up from germline, CDR1 is GEAIGNYY and CDR2 is EKD. This CDR3 contains 19 residues. The CDR3 loop reads CACDPLVLGDTDGTDKLIF. CDR3 nucleotide sequence: TGTGCCTGTGACCCTCTAGTACTGGGGGATACTGACGGCACCGATAAACTCATCTTT.

Note on this clone: A far larger clone lies a single base away; this is likely a read error. Different DNA sequences within this sample yield the same CDR3. The chain combines TRDV2 with TRDJ1, with TRDD3 matching over 9 bases. Germline V gene sequence: CDR1 GEAIGNYY, CDR2 EKD. The CDR3 consists of 24 residues. CDR3 in DNA: TGCGCCTGTGACACCGTCGCTAAAGACTGGGGGACAGCCTCGGGCTCTGTATACACCGATAAACTCATCTTT. This encodes CACDTVAKDWGTASGSVYTDKLIF.

This clone turned up a few times. This chain joins TRDV2 and TRDJ1, with TRDD3 identical over 9 bases. With V trimmed by 3 bases and J by 1 base, 8 bases remained unmatched. Germline V CDR1 and CDR2: GEAIGNYY, EKD. The CDR3 totals 16 residues. CDR3 sequence: CACDRLLGIRTDKLIF. The CDR3 DNA reads as TGTGCCTGTGACCGCCTACTGGGGATACGCACCGATAAACTCATCTTT.

The CDR3 loop is CACDTLNGYTDKLIF. As DNA, the CDR3 is TGTGCCTGTGACACTCTCAACGGGTACACCGATAAACTCATCTTT. This chain connects TRDV2 to TRDJ1, with no clear D. Germline V CDR1 and CDR2: GEAIGNYY, EKD. With 1 base removed from V and 0 bases from J, the gap between germline ends came to 11 bases. The CDR3 totals 15 residues.

In this sample, this clone turned up many times. The V gene is TRDV2, the J gene TRDJ1, with 13 bases identical to TRDD3. The CDR3 spans 18 residues. J was trimmed by 0 bases and V by 0 bases; bases with no gene match: 6. Germline CDR1 is GEAIGNYY and CDR2 is EKD. The chain's CDR3 is CACDTLLGDTRDTDKLIF. The CDR3 DNA reads TGTGCCTGTGACACCTTACTGGGGGATACGCGGGACACCGATAAACTCATCTTT.

For this clone: The protein given by TCRdb reflects a much larger clone and differs at residue 9 from this DNA's translation, likely from a read error; the protein shown is the DNA's translation. The CDR3 loop is CACDAILPAVAAHTDKLIF. The CDR3, as DNA: TGTGCCTGTGACGCCATCCTTCCTGCGGTGGCTGCCCACACCGATAAACTCATCTTT. The rearrangement joins TRDV2 to TRDJ1; 7 bases line up with TRDD2. The CDR3 contains 19 residues. Losses at the gene ends were 3 bases for V and 0 bases for J; bases not matched to a gene: 18. CDR1 is GEAIGNYY, CDR2 EKD, per germline.

This clone appeared a few times. This likely traces to a read error, being one base from a far larger clone. The sample holds other DNA sequences that translate to the same CDR3. The J gene is TRDJ3, the V gene TRDV2; tentatively, D is TRDD3 (6 bases). CDR1 and CDR2 from the germline V gene are GEAIGNYY and EKD. This CDR3 contains 20 residues. CDR3 sequence: CACDTGAGGQSSWDTRQMFF. CDR3 in DNA: TGTGCCTGTGACACCGGCGCGGGGGGACAAAGCTCCTGGGACACTCGACAGATGTTTTTC.

This clone was observed a few times. Given a much more abundant clone one base away, this may be a read error. Other DNA sequences in this sample translate to the same CDR3. V usage is TRDV2 and J usage is TRDJ1; TRDD3 agrees at 11 bases. The CDR3 loop spans 16 amino acids. The J segment lost 1 base and the V segment lost 0 bases, leaving 3 bases of the junction unmatched. Germline V gene lookup returns CDR1 GEAIGNYY and CDR2 EKD. Written as DNA, the CDR3 is TGTGCCTGTGACACCCTGGGGGATACCGGCACCGATAAACTCATCTTT. As protein: CACDTLGDTGTDKLIF.

This clone has ten or more counts. Other DNA sequences in this specimen translate into the identical CDR3. The gene calls are TRDV2 and TRDJ1; 13 nucleotides line up with TRDD3. This CDR3 has 19 residues. The V gene end was trimmed by 3 bases and the J gene end by 3 bases; junction bases not matched to a gene: 15. The germline CDR1 and CDR2 sequences are GEAIGNYY and EKD. The CDR3, as DNA: TGTGCCTGTGACGGAGTACTGGGGGATACGCTAAGGAGCGCCGATAAACTCATCTTT. Translation gives CACDGVLGDTLRSADKLIF.

With regard to this clone: For this DNA, TCRdb reports the protein of a much larger clone, which diverges at residue 10, most likely from a read error; the protein presented here is translated directly from the DNA. This chain joins TRDV2 and TRDJ3; the D gene is possibly TRDD3 (5 bases). Trimming took 0 bases from V and 2 from J, leaving 13 bases between them. The CDR3 runs 18 residues. Germline values: CDR1 GEAIGNYY, CDR2 EKD. Here the CDR3 reads CACDTAGTHPWDTRQMFF. The CDR3 DNA sequence: TGTGCCTGTGACACCGCGGGGACTCACCCCTGGGACACCCGACAGATGTTTTTC.

In this sample, this clone turned up many times. The genes are TRDV2 and TRDJ1; TRDD3 matches 11 bases. The CDR3 extends over 19 amino acids. Germline CDR1 GEAIGNYY, CDR2 EKD. The trim removed 3 bases at V and 0 bases at J, leaving 14 bases unmatched. This chain's CDR3 is CACDSVLGDTRQYTDKLIF. The CDR3 DNA sequence: TGTGCCTGTGACTCCGTCCTGGGGGATACTCGACAGTACACCGATAAACTCATCTTT.

A remark on this clone: TCRdb attributes to this sequence the protein of a much larger clone, which differs from the DNA translation at residue 6; a read error is likely, and the protein displayed is translated from the DNA. This chain uses TRDV2 with TRDJ1; D gene uncertain. Germline loops: CDR1 GEAIGNYY, CDR2 EKD. The CDR3 is made up of 14 amino acids. Trimming pared 0 bases from V and 0 bases from J, leaving 7 bases between. The CDR3 DNA reads as TGTGCCTGTGACACCGAAGGAAACACCGATAAACTCATCTTT. Translating it yields CACDTEGNTDKLIF.

Turning to this clone: This likely stems from a read error, as it lies one base from a far larger clone. Different DNA sequences within this sample yield the same CDR3. This chain links TRDV2 with TRDJ1; TRDD3 agrees at 11 bases. The CDR3 is made up of 17 amino acids. Per the germline V gene, CDR1 is GEAIGNYY and CDR2 is EKD. This CDR3 is CACDDLVGDTTTDKLIF. The CDR3 DNA sequence: TGTGCCTGTGATGACCTCGTGGGGGATACGACGACCGATAAACTCATCTTC.

Note on this clone: A far larger clone is just one base off, so this is likely a read error. This chain uses TRDV2 with TRDJ1, with 8 bases fitting TRDD3. Unmatched junction bases numbered 29, after V lost 0 bases and J lost 3 bases. This CDR3 region has 23 residues. Germline lookup yields CDR1 GEAIGNYY and CDR2 EKD. The CDR3 DNA reads TGTGCCTGTGACACCCTTCCCCCCTACGACCGCACTGGGGGCCCCGAGGGACCCGATAAACTCATCTTT. This encodes CACDTLPPYDRTGGPEGPDKLIF.

This clone has a count of ten or more. The chain carries TRDV2 and TRDJ3, with 8 bases aligning to TRDD3. Trimming took 0 bases from V and 0 from J; bases not matched to a gene: 12. The CDR3 is made up of 21 amino acids. Germline lookup yields CDR1 GEAIGNYY and CDR2 EKD. The DNA for the CDR3 is TGTGCCTGTGACACCCCCAGTACTGGGGGTCCCAGCTCCTGGGACACCCGACAGATGTTTTTC. Its translation is CACDTPSTGGPSSWDTRQMFF.

There are a few counts of this clone. A clone one base away is much larger, so this may be a read error. At the DNA level, this CDR3 is encoded by other sequences in the same sample as well. V usage is TRDV2 and J usage is TRDJ1; 11 bases align to TRDD3. CDR1 is GEAIGNYY and CDR2 is EKD in the germline V gene. The CDR3 extends over 16 amino acids. The CDR3 sequence: CACDRLGDKRTDKLIF. The CDR3 region has the DNA TGCGCCTGTGACCGACTGGGGGATAAGCGGACCGATAAACTCATCTTT.

In its sample, this clone was seen a few times. A far bigger clonotype differs at one base, so this is likely a read error. The chain is built from TRDV2 and TRDJ1; 7 bases are shared with TRDD3. The CDR3 length is 19 residues. CDR1 is GEAIGNYY, CDR2 EKD, per germline. Trimming removed 0 bases from V and 3 bases from J; junction bases left unmatched: 18. The CDR3 protein is CACDTVVVAGGRSSDKLIF. CDR3 nucleotide sequence: TGTGCCTGTGACACCGTGGTTGTGGCTGGGGGCCGATCATCCGATAAACTCATCTTT.

The chain has TRDV2 and TRDJ1, with 12 positions matching TRDD3. Germline lookup yields CDR1 GEAIGNYY and CDR2 EKD. V was pared by 1 base and J by 2 bases, with 10 bases of the junction left unmatched. The CDR3 runs to 18 residues. CDR3 coding DNA: TGTGCCTGTGACACTTTTCCAACTGGGGGATACTCTACCGATAAACTCATCTTT. Translating gives CACDTFPTGGYSTDKLIF.